The 27 T cell receptor beta chains reported below all come from one sample, sequenced in a study of patients and donors after allogeneic stem cell transplantation. TCRdb redid the calling of the RT-PCR reads with MiXCR, one entry per CDR3 protein. The sample lists hundreds of thousands of distinct CDR3 sequences, roughly 17% occurring once. Sequenced input: blood, either unsorted or a sorted T cell fraction (not recorded which). All receptors come from a human donor who was either an allogeneic HSCT recipient or a stem cell or donor lymphocyte infusion donor (not recorded which). It is not recorded whose cells these are; they may come from a transplant donor.

There are a few counts of this clonotype. The chain links TRBV19 to TRBJ1-1; a possible D gene is TRBD1 (5 bases). Germline CDR1 LNHDA, CDR2 SQIVND (reference sequence). The CDR3 is made up of 15 amino acids. The germline V and J ends were trimmed by 7 bases and 4 bases, with 19 bases remaining between them. CDR3: CASNGGDPPPTEAFF. In DNA, the CDR3 is TGTGCCAGTAATGGGGGTGACCCGCCTCCCACTGAAGCTTTCTTT.

This clonotype occurred a few times. V is TRBV5-5 and J is TRBJ2-7; TRBD2 aligns across 7 bases. The V and J ends lost 4 bases and 2 bases, in that order; junction bases with no gene match: 6. The CDR3 totals 14 residues. CDR1 and CDR2 from the germline V gene are SGHKS and YYEKEE (reference sequence). The CDR3 DNA follows: TGTGCCAGCAGCAGAACCGGGACTACCTACGAGCAGTACTTC. It is translated as CASSRTGTTYEQYF. Supplemented by reference TRBV5-5 and TRBJ2-7, the full variable domain reads DAGVTQSPTHLIKTRGQQVTLRCSPISGHKSVSWYQQVLGQGPQFIFQYYEKEERGRGNFPDRFSARQFPNYSSELNVNALLLGDSALYLCASSRTGTTYEQYFGPGTRLTVT.

CDR3 DNA sequence: TGCAGTGCTTTGGGACCTTGGGGGGGGAACACTGAAGCTTTCTTT. Translation gives CSALGPWGGNTEAFF. The chain links TRBV20-1 to TRBJ1-1; TRBD1 might be the D (5 bases). This CDR3 is 15 amino acids long. V lost 5 bases and J lost 1, with 17 bases in between. Germline CDR1 is DFQATT and CDR2 is SNEGSKA (reference sequence).

The chain is built from TRBV6-1 and TRBJ2-7; D might be TRBD2 (7 bases). Germline-derived CDR1 and CDR2 are MNHNS and SASEGT. Trimming left V 7 bases short and J 6 bases short, with 19 bases between. There are 14 residues in the CDR3. In nucleotides, the CDR3 is TGTGCCAGCACCATGGGGGGGCTAATGGTCGAGCAGTACTTC. It translates to CASTMGGLMVEQYF.

This clonotype was observed many times. V is TRBV7-9 and J is TRBJ1-1; D is undetermined. Trimming took off 1 base at V and 7 bases at J, with 13 bases between the two ends. This CDR3 has 14 residues. Per germline, CDR1 SEHNR and CDR2 FQNEAQ (reference sequence). CDR3 loop: CASSLGGDYFEAFF. CDR3 nucleotide sequence: TGTGCCAGCAGCTTAGGTGGGGATTACTTTGAAGCTTTCTTT.

This clonotype was found a few times. This chain uses TRBV6-1 with TRBJ1-1; D unresolved. The CDR3 totals 12 residues. Trimming cost V 2 bases and J 1 base, with 2 bases left between them. CDR1 MNHNS and CDR2 SASEGT come from the germline V gene. This CDR3 is CASSEQNTEAFF. CDR3 DNA: TGTGCCAGCAGTGAACAGAACACTGAAGCTTTCTTT.

J is TRBJ2-5 and V is TRBV20-1; 9 nucleotides match TRBD1. Trimming removed 5 bases from V and 5 bases from J; junction bases left unmatched: 9. The CDR3 length is 14 residues. Germline V gives CDR1 DFQATT, CDR2 SNEGSKA (reference sequence). The chain's CDR3 is CSAGKTGGRETQYF. The CDR3 DNA follows: TGCAGTGCTGGAAAAACAGGGGGCCGCGAGACCCAGTACTTC.

This clonotype was counted only a few times. V is TRBV9 and J is TRBJ2-2, with a possible D match to TRBD1 (5 bases). Trimming pared 2 bases from V and 1 base from J, leaving 12 bases between. Germline values: CDR1 SGDLS, CDR2 YYNGEE. The CDR3 spans 16 residues. The CDR3 loop is CASSVSRQGNTGELFF. DNA for the CDR3: TGTGCCAGCAGCGTTAGTAGGCAGGGGAACACCGGGGAGCTGTTTTTT.

V gene TRBV9 combines with J gene TRBJ2-7, with 12 positions matching TRBD2. CDR3 size: 17 residues. CDR1 is SGDLS, CDR2 YYNGEE, per germline. V lost 1 base to trimming and J lost 6 bases; unmatched junction nucleotides: 11. CDR3 bases: TGTGCCAGCAGCGTAAGCTATGGACTAGCGGGACCTGTCGAGCAGTACTTC. It codes for CASSVSYGLAGPVEQYF.

This sequence joins TRBV3-1 and TRBJ2-3, with a weak D call TRBD2 (6 bases). In germline, CDR1 is LGHDT, CDR2 YNNKEL (reference sequence). Trimming left V 3 bases short and J 3 bases short, with 13 bases between. The CDR3 runs to 15 residues. In DNA, the CDR3 is TGTGCCAGCAGCCAGGGCGGCGCGGGGACAGATACGCAGTATTTT. Its translation is CASSQGGAGTDTQYF.

The genes are TRBV5-1 and TRBJ2-3, with D tentatively TRBD2 (5 bases). The V gene lost 0 bases and the J gene lost 5 bases, with 7 bases spanning the gap. The V gene's germline CDR1 is SGHRS and CDR2 YFSETQ. This CDR3 has 13 amino acids. This CDR3 is CASSLGREDTQYF. The CDR3 bases are TGCGCCAGCAGCTTGGGCCGGGAAGATACGCAGTATTTT.

The rearrangement joins TRBV5-5 to TRBJ2-5; the match to TRBD2 covers 10 bases. The germline CDR1 and CDR2 sequences are SGHKS and YYEKEE (reference sequence). CDR3 length equals 15 residues. J gave up 2 bases and V 5 bases, and 6 bases lay outside the gene matches. This CDR3 is CASSPGLALQETQYF. The DNA of the CDR3 is TGTGCCAGCAGTCCGGGACTAGCGCTTCAAGAGACCCAGTACTTC.

This clonotype came up a few times. The chain joins TRBV28 to TRBJ1-5; the D gene is possibly TRBD1 (5 bases). V shed 9 bases and J shed 6 bases, with 15 bases lying between them. The CDR3 has 13 residues. Germline V CDR1 and CDR2: MDHEN, SYDVKM. CDR3 loop: CASDAGRGQPQHF. The CDR3, as DNA: TGTGCCAGTGACGCAGGGAGAGGTCAGCCCCAGCATTTT.

A remark on this clonotype: A clone one base away is much larger, so this may be a read error. The J gene is TRBJ2-2, the V gene TRBV6-5, with D unresolved. Germline CDR1 MNHEY, CDR2 SVGAGI. V was clipped by 5 bases and J by 0 bases, with 4 bases between them. CDR3 length: 13 amino acids. CDR3 nucleotide sequence: TGTGCCAGCAGTAACACGAACACCGGGGAGCTGTTTTTT. Its translation is CASSNTNTGELFF.

The table lists this clonotype with many counts. The chain employs TRBV4-2 and TRBJ2-3; the match to TRBD2 covers 7 bases. After removal of 0 bases from V and 3 bases from J, the junction contained 6 bases not matched to a gene. Germline V CDR1 and CDR2: LGHNA, YNFKEQ. The CDR3 has 16 residues. The chain's CDR3 is CASSQEGGGKTDTQYF. As DNA, the CDR3 is TGTGCCAGCAGCCAAGAGGGGGGGGGTAAAACAGATACGCAGTATTTT.

This chain connects TRBV2 to TRBJ2-7; perhaps D is TRBD1 or TRBD2 (6 bases each). Trimming removed 8 bases at V and 7 bases at J, with 18 bases between. Germline CDR1 reads SNHLY; CDR2 reads FYNNEI. CDR3 length: 13 residues. CDR3 loop: CASRGRSSGEQYF. CDR3 nucleotides: TGTGCCAGCCGGGGGCGGAGTTCCGGGGAGCAGTACTTC.

V gene TRBV7-3 combines with J gene TRBJ2-3, with a weak D call TRBD2 (6 bases). Per the germline V gene, CDR1 is SGHTA and CDR2 is FQGTGA. CDR3 size: 15 residues. Trimming removed 1 base at V and 5 bases at J, with 13 bases between. CDR3 coding DNA: TGTGCCAGCAGCTTAAATGGGCGGGGCCAAGATACGCAGTATTTT. Translation: CASSLNGRGQDTQYF.

The chain has TRBV6-2 or TRBV6-3 and TRBJ2-1; D ambiguous. Trimming removed 4 bases from V and 7 bases from J, with 14 bases in between. Germline loops: CDR1 MNHEY, CDR2 SVGEGT. The length of the CDR3 is 14 residues. The chain's CDR3 is CASSFPGTHNEQFF. The CDR3, as DNA: TGTGCCAGCAGTTTCCCAGGCACCCATAATGAGCAGTTCTTC.

The CDR3, as DNA: TGTGCCATCAGTGAGGAGCGGAAAGGGTCTAGAGAGACCCAGTACTTC. Translation: CAISEERKGSRETQYF. The chain joins TRBV10-3 to TRBJ2-5; maybe TRBD2 (5 bases). The CDR3 is 16 residues long. Trimming took off 2 bases at V and 4 bases at J, with 17 bases between the two ends. Germline CDR1 and CDR2: ENHRY and SYGVKD.

This chain links TRBV5-1 with TRBJ2-5; perhaps TRBD1 as D (6 bases). The CDR3 extends over 13 amino acids. Trimming took off 4 bases at V and 6 bases at J, with 13 bases between the two ends. Germline assignment: CDR1 SGHRS and CDR2 YFSETQ. The CDR3 DNA reads as TGCGCCAGCAGCCCAGGACAGATGAAGACCCAGTACTTC. It translates to CASSPGQMKTQYF.

A few counts support this clonotype. J is TRBJ1-1 and V is TRBV3-1, with D perhaps TRBD1 (5 bases). V lost 1 base and J lost 11, with 14 bases in between. The CDR3 extends over 13 amino acids. Per the germline V gene, CDR1 is LGHDT and CDR2 is YNNKEL (reference sequence). CDR3 coding DNA: TGTGCCAGCAGCCAAGGGACGGGAGCAGGGGCTTTCTTT. This codes for CASSQGTGAGAFF.

The chain employs TRBV12-3 or TRBV12-4 and TRBJ2-5, with D perhaps matching TRBD1 (6 bases). This CDR3 has 16 residues. Between the trimmed V and J ends, which lost 5 bases and 4 bases, there was a span of 20 bases. The CDR3 protein is CASSMSGTSRRETQYF. In DNA form, the CDR3 reads TGTGCCAGCAGTATGTCCGGGACAAGCCGTCGAGAGACCCAGTACTTC.

The rearrangement uses TRBV29-1 and TRBJ2-3; no clear D gene. V was pared by 4 bases and J by 3 bases, with 11 bases between. Germline values: CDR1 SQVTM, CDR2 ANQGSEA. The CDR3 extends over 13 amino acids. CDR3 region: CSVARVKTDTQYF. In DNA form, the CDR3 reads TGCAGCGTTGCTCGAGTTAAAACAGATACGCAGTATTTT.

The V call is TRBV29-1, the J call TRBJ2-7, with 14 bases aligning to TRBD2. V gave up 6 bases and J gave up 7 bases; unmatched junction bases: 11. Per germline, CDR1 SQVTM and CDR2 ANQGSEA. The length of the CDR3 is 15 residues. The CDR3 DNA is TGCAGCGTAATCCCCTTGGGACTAGCGGGAGATGAGCAGTACTTC. It encodes CSVIPLGLAGDEQYF.

J is TRBJ2-1 and V is TRBV11-1; D may be TRBD1 (6 bases). CDR1 is SGHAT and CDR2 is FQDESV in the germline V gene (reference sequence). Between the trimmed V and J ends, which lost 6 bases and 0 bases, there was a span of 27 bases. The CDR3 totals 20 residues. The CDR3 is CASRSPGTHRLPSSYNEQFF. The CDR3 DNA is TGTGCCAGCAGATCTCCCGGGACACATAGACTCCCGAGCTCCTACAATGAGCAGTTCTTC.

The table lists this clonotype with many counts. V gene TRBV4-2 combines with J gene TRBJ2-2; D is undetermined. V was cut by 0 bases and J by 2 bases, with 7 bases left in between. CDR1 is LGHNA and CDR2 is YNFKEQ in the germline V gene. This CDR3 has 15 amino acids. CDR3 sequence (DNA): TGTGCCAGCAGCCAAGACGGCCTTAACACCGGGGAGCTGTTTTTT. Protein: CASSQDGLNTGELFF.

The CDR3 protein is CAWSGGLGAKNIQYF. The CDR3 DNA follows: TGTGCCTGGAGTGGTGGCCTGGGGGCCAAAAACATTCAGTACTTC. The chain recombines TRBV30 with TRBJ2-4; D remains ambiguous. Trimming cost V 1 base and J 1 base, with 11 bases left between them. The CDR3 is made up of 15 amino acids. Germline lookup yields CDR1 GTSNPN and CDR2 SVGIG (reference sequence).